This T cell receptor beta chain was recovered during a study of cytomegalovirus exposure and HLA in healthy donors. Looking at the study overall: Inside one of the first data releases sat around 85 million unique TCRs taken from HLA-typed donors. Points from the study as a whole: When the data were analyzed later, several of the most significant clusters appeared to be linked to common viral pathogens. Many donors shared some public TCRs, even though most TCR sequences were rare.

A word on this clone: What it recognizes is unknown.

PCR amplification relied on 60 Vbeta primers (plus 13 Jbeta primers). Using immunoSEQ multiplex PCR, the repertoire was profiled, and TCRdb retains in-frame clones only, with some absent. Among around 77,000 clones listed, approximately 80% were seen once. The CDR3 runs to 15 residues. V lost 5 bases and J 6 bases, leaving 18 bases between the germline ends. Germline V gives CDR1 MNHEY, CDR2 SMNVEV (reference sequence). This chain joins TRBV27 and TRBJ2-3; TRBD1 might be the D (5 bases). Material for sequencing was PBMCs. The TCR sequence derives from a man aged 40-55 years in good health and CMV-seronegative. The CDR3 nucleotides are TGTGCCAGCAGTACCCTGACAGAGCGAGGCGATACGCAGTATTTT. Amino acid sequence: CASSTLTERGDTQYF.